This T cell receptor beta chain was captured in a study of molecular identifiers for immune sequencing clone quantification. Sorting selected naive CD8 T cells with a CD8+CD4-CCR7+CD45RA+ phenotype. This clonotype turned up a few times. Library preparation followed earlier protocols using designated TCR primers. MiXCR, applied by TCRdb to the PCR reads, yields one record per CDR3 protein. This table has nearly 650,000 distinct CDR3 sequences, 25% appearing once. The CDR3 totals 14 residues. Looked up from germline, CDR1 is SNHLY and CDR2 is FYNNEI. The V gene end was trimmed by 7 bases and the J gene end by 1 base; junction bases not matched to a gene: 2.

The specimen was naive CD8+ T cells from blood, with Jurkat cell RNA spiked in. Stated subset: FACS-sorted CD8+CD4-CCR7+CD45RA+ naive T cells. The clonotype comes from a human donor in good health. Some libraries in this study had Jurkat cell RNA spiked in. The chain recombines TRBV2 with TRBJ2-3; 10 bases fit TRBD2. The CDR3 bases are TGTGCCAGCACCGGACTAGCGGGCACAGATACGCAGTATTTT. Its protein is CASTGLAGTDTQYF.